This TCR beta chain came from a study of cytomegalovirus exposure and HLA in healthy donors. Study-wide background: Inside one of the first data releases sat 80 million to 95 million unique TCRs taken from HLA-typed donors. Notes on the study in general: Specificity of a few CMV-associated chains for CMV antigens was verified in vitro.

Looked up from germline, CDR1 is PRHDT and CDR2 is FYEKMQ (reference sequence). V gave up 5 bases and J gave up 0 bases; unmatched junction bases: 11. The CDR3 is 17 residues long. Likely unrecorded immune exposures existed in these nominally healthy donors. On this clone: What it binds is unknown.

Use of 60 Vbeta and 13 Jbeta primers characterized the PCR. Assay: immunoSEQ multiplex PCR; the TCRdb copy retains only in-frame clones and omits some. The sample lists under 200,000 clones; 84% were seen once. The sample taken for sequencing was PBMCs. This TCR came from a boy aged 2 to 10 in good health and CMV-seronegative. The chain has TRBV13 and TRBJ1-1, with TRBD1 matching over 8 bases. DNA of the CDR3: TGTGCCAGCAGCCCCGCTTCGCAGGGGGCTCTGAACACTGAAGCTTTCTTT. Translating it yields CASSPASQGALNTEAFF. The whole variable domain, filled in from reference TRBV13 and TRBJ1-1, reads AAGVIQSPRHLIKEKRETATLKCYPIPRHDTVYWYQQGPGQDPQFLISFYEKMQSDKGSIPDRFSAQQFSDYHSELNMSSLELGDSALYFCASSPASQGALNTEAFFGQGTRLTVV.